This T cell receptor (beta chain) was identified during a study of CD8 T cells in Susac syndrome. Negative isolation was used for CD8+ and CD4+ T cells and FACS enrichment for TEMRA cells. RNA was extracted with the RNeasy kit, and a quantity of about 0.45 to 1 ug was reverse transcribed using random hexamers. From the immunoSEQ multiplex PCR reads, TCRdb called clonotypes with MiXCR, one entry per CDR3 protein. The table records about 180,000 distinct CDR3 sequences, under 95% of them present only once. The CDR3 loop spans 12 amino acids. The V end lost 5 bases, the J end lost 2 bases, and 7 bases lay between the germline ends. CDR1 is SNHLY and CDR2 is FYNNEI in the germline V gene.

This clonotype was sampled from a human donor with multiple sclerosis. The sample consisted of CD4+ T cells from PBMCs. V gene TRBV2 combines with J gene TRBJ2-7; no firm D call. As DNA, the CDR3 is TGTGCCAGCAGTCGGCAGACCTACGAGCAGTACTTC. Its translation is CASSRQTYEQYF.